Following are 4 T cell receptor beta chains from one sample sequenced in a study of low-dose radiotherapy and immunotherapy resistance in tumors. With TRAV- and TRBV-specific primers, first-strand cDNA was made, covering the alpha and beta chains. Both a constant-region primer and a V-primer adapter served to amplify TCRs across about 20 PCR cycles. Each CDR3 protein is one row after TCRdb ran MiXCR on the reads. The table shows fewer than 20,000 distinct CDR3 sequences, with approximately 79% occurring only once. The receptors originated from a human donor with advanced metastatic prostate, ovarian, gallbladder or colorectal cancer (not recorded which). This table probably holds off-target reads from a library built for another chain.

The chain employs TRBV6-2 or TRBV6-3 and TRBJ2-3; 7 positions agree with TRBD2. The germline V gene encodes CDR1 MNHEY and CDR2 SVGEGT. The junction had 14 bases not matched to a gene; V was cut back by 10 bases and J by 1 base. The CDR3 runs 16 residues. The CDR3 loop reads CATRAEASGRTDTQYF. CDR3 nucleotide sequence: TGTGCCACCCGGGCCGAGGCTAGCGGACGCACAGATACGCAGTATTTT.

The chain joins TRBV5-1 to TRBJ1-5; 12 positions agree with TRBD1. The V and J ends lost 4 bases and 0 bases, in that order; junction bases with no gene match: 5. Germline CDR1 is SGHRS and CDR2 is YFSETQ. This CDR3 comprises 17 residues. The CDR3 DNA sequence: TGCGCCAGCAGCCCGGGACAGGGGGCAGATAGCAATCAGCCCCAGCATTTT. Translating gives CASSPGQGADSNQPQHF.

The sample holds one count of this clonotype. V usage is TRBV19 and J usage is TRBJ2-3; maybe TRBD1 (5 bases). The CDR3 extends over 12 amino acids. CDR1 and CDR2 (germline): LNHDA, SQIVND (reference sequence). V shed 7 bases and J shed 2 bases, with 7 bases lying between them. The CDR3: CASKGFTDTQYF. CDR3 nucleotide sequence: TGTGCCAGTAAGGGGTTCACAGATACGCAGTATTTT.

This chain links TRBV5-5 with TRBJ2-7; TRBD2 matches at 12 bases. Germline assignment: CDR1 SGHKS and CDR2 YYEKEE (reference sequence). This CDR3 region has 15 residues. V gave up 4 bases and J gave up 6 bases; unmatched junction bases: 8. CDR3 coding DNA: TGTGCCAGCAGCGTCCAGACTAGCGGGAGTCGCGAGCAGTACTTC. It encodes CASSVQTSGSREQYF. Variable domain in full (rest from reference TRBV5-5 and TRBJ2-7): DAGVTQSPTHLIKTRGQQVTLRCSPISGHKSVSWYQQVLGQGPQFIFQYYEKEERGRGNFPDRFSARQFPNYSSELNVNALLLGDSALYLCASSVQTSGSREQYFGPGTRLTVT.